This T cell receptor (beta chain) was observed in a study of cytomegalovirus exposure and HLA in healthy donors. Trimming removed 0 bases from V and 7 bases from J, with 12 bases in between. CDR3 length: 15 residues. CDR1 and CDR2 from the germline V gene are SGHTA and FQGNSA. The PCR was carried out with 60 Vbeta primers and 13 Jbeta primers. Sequencing was performed with immunoSEQ multiplex PCR; in TCRdb, only in-frame clones are kept and a portion is missing. Of approximately 170,000 clones listed, around 81% are singletons. This receptor was identified in a man aged 35 to 55 in good health and CMV-seronegative. Sequences were obtained from PBMCs. The chain combines TRBV7-2 with TRBJ2-2, with TRBD2 as a possible D gene (5 bases). The CDR3 DNA reads TGTGCCAGCAGCTTAGCGGGCCGGGCGGGCGGGGAGCTGTTTTTT. This translates into CASSLAGRAGGELFF.